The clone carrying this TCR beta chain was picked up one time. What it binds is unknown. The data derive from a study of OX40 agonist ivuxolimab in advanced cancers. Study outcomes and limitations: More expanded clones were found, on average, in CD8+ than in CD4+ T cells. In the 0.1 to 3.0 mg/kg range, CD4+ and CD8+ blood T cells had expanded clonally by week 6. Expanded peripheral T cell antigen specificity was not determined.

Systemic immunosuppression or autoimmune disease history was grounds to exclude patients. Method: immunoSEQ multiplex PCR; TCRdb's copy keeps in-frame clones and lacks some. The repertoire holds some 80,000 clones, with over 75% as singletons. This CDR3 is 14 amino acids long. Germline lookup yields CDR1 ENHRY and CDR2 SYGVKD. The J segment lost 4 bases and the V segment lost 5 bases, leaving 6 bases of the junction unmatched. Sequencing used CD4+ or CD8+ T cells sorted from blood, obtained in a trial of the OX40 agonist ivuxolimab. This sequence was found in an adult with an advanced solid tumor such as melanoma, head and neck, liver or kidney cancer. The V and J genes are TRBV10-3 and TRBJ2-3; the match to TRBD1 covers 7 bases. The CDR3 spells CAISRDSISDTQYF. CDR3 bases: TGTGCCATCAGTCGGGACAGCATATCAGATACGCAGTATTTT.